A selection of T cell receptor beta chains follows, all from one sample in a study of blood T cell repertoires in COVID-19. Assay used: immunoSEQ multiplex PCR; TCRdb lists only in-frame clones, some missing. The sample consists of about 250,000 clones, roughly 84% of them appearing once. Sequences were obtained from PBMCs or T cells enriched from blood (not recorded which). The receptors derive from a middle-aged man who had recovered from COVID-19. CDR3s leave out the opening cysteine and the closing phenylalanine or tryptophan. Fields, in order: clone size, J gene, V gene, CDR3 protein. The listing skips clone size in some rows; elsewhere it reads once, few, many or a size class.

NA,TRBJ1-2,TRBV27,ASSPSPRDSYGYT
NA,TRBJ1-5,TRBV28,ASSLPGRGNQPQH
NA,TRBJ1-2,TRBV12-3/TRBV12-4,ASSLQGWGYT
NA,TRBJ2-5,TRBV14,ASSLDRRQETQY
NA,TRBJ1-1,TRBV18,ASSLRTGPRGTEAF
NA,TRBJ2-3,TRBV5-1,ASSLFGLAGLTSTDTQY
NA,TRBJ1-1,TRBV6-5,ASRDRVGGNTEAF
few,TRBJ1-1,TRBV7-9,ASSPLRGAF
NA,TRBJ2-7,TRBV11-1,ASSLAGGLAGRNEQY
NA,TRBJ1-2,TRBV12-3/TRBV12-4,AIKGARGYT
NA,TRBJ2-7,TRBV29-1,SVEWPGGEGEQY
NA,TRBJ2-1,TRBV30,AWSVQGTWGEQF
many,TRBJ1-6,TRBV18,ASSPMDRDSPLH
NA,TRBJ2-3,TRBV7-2,ASSLGRLGGTDTQY
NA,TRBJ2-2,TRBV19,ASRLQGAVTGELF
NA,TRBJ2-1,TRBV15,ATSRDLIAGGNEQF
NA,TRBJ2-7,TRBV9,ASSVDAVSSSYEQY
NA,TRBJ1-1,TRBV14,ASSQQGFLAF
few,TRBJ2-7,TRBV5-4,ASSLVAGPGEQY
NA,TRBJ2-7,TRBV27,ASSPRELVGYEQY
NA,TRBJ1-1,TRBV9,ASSGDPGPTEAF
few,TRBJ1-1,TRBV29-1,SGEQAKGTEAF
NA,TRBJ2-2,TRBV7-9,AGRGTSNTGELF
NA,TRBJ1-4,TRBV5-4,ASSPSRAEKLF
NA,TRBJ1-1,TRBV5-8,ASSFRQPVVTEAF
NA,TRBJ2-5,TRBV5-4,ASSLIAGVREETQY
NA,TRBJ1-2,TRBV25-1,ASTSDRFNYGYT
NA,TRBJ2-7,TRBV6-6,ASSYERSYEQY
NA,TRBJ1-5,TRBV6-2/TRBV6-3,ASSRGGDQPQH
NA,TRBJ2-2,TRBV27,ASSLFVGTGTGELF
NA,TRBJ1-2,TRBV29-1,SVDPTGNGGYT
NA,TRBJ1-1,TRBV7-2,ASTLLRGTEAF
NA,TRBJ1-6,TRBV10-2,ASSETTTYSPLH
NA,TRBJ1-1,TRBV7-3,ASSETRDRVAEAF
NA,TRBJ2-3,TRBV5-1,ASNPGRGTDTQY
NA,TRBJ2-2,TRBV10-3,AITRAGELF
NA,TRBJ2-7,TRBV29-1,SVGARTGIAEQY
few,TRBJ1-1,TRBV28,ASSRRRNTEAF
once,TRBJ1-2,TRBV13,ASTRALFNYGYT
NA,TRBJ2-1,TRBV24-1,ATSAASGAHEQF
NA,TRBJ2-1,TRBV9,ASIITGGDEQF
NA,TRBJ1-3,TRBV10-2,ASSGLNTIY
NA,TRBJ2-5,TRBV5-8,ASSLGAAGHETQY
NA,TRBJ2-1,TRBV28,ASSLGVRQGVSDEQF
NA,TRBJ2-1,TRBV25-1,ACGEAGPYNEQF
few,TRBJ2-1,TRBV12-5,ASARDWAGYNEQF
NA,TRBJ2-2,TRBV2,ASSSGGAGTGELF
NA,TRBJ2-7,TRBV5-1,ASSAGGTTIYEQY
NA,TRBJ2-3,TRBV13,ASSVRQLTDTQY
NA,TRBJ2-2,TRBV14,ASSQVQGNAGELF
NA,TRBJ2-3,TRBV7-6,ASGLAGGTDTQY
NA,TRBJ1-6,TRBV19,ASSIEGASSYNSPLH
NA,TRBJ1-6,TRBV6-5,ARLKKGNSPLH
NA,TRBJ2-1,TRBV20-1,SASLIGESSYNEQF